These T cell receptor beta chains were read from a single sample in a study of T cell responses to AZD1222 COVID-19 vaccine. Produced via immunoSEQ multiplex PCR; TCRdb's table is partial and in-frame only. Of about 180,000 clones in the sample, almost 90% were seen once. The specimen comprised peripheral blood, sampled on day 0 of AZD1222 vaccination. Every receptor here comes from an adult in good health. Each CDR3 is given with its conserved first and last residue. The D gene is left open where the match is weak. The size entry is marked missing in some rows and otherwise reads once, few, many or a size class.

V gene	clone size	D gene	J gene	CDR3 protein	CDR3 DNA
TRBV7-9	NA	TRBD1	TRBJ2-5	CASSSRGQGARETQYF	TGTGCCAGCAGCTCTAGGGGACAGGGGGCGAGGGAGACCCAGTACTTC
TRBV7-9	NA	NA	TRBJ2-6	CASSPLGLGGASGANVLTF	TGTGCCAGCAGCCCCCTCGGTTTGGGGGGGGCGTCTGGGGCCAACGTCCTGACTTTC
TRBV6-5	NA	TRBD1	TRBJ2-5	CASSYLGQQETQYF	TGTGCCAGCAGTTACCTGGGACAGCAAGAGACCCAGTACTTC
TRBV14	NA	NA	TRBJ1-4	CASSQGDRTAYEKLFF	TGTGCCAGCAGCCAAGGTGACAGGACGGCCTATGAAAAACTGTTTTTT
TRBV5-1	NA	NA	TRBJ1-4	CASSQSGALNEKLFF	TGCGCCAGCAGCCAATCGGGGGCGCTTAATGAAAAACTGTTTTTT
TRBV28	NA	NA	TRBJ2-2	CASGRYRVNTGELFF	TGTGCCAGCGGCCGATACAGGGTAAACACCGGGGAGCTGTTTTTT
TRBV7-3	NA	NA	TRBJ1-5	CASSLWENQPQHF	TGTGCCAGCAGCTTATGGGAGAATCAGCCCCAGCATTTT
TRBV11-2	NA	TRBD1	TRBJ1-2	CASSFGTGSGYTF	TGTGCCAGCAGCTTCGGGACAGGGAGCGGCTACACCTTC
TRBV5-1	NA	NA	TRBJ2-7	CASSETAGYEQYF	TGCGCCAGCAGCGAGACAGCAGGCTACGAGCAGTACTTC
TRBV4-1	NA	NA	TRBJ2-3	CASSQADTQYF	TGCGCCAGCAGCCAAGCTGATACGCAGTATTTT
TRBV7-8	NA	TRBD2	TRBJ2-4	CASSLLTLAGPAKNIQYF	TGTGCCAGCAGCTTACTGACACTAGCGGGGCCAGCCAAAAACATTCAGTACTTC
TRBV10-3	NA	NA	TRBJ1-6	CAISESAGPNSPLHF	TGTGCCATCAGTGAGTCAGCAGGCCCAAATTCACCCCTCCACTTT
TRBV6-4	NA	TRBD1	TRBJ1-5	CASRTPCDRGYSNQPQHF	TGTGCCAGCAGAACCCCTTGTGACAGGGGTTATAGCAATCAGCCCCAGCATTTT
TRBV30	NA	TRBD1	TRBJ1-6	CAWSDGTGNSPLHF	TGTGCCTGGAGTGACGGGACAGGGAATTCACCCCTCCACTTT
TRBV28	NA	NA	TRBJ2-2	CASSTAGPSGELFF	TGTGCCAGCAGTACCGCCGGGCCGAGCGGGGAGCTGTTTTTT
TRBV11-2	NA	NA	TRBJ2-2	CASSLSISSGENTGELFF	TGTGCCAGCAGCTTATCAATCTCCTCTGGGGAGAACACCGGGGAGCTGTTTTTT
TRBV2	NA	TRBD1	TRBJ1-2	CASSEAPTTGAFAGYTF	TGTGCCAGCAGTGAAGCTCCTACCACAGGGGCTTTCGCCGGCTACACCTTC
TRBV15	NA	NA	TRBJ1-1	CATSRDRAVTEAFF	TGTGCCACCAGCAGAGACAGGGCGGTCACTGAAGCTTTCTTT
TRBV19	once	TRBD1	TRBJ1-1	CASSTHRGRHTEAFF	TGTGCCAGTAGTACCCACAGGGGGCGTCACACTGAAGCTTTCTTT
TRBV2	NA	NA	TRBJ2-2	CASSEGGTGELFF	TGTGCCAGCAGTGAGGGGGGAACCGGGGAGCTGTTTTTT
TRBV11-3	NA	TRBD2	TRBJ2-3	CASSLGPAGDGTDTQYF	TGTGCCAGCAGCTTAGGACCAGCGGGGGATGGCACAGATACGCAGTATTTT
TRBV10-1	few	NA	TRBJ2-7	CASSPSYEQYF	TGCGCCAGCAGTCCCTCCTACGAGCAGTACTTC
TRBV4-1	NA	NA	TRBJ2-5	CASSLSGYQETQYF	TGCGCCAGCAGCCTAAGCGGGTACCAAGAGACCCAGTACTTC
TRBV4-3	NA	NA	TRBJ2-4	CASSPRTGAGIQYF	TGCGCCAGCAGCCCCCGGACGGGGGCGGGCATTCAGTACTTC
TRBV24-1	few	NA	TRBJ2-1	CATSDLTRRNEQFF	TGTGCCACCAGTGATTTGACACGGAGGAATGAGCAGTTCTTC
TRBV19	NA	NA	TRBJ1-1	CASSMAGGPLSEAFF	TGTGCCAGTAGTATGGCGGGCGGTCCTCTCAGTGAAGCTTTCTTT
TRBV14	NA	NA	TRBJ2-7	CASSQGWSLGVVREQYF	TGTGCCAGCAGCCAAGGTTGGTCGTTGGGGGTAGTGCGCGAGCAGTACTTC
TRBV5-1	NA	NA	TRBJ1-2	CASSLSVGGYTF	TGCGCCAGCAGCTTATCAGTAGGTGGCTACACCTTC
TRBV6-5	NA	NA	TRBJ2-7	CASTAVQEQYF	TGTGCCAGCACCGCCGTGCAAGAGCAGTACTTC
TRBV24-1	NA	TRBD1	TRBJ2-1	CATSDQPGQGVVNEQFF	TGTGCCACCAGTGACCAACCGGGACAGGGGGTCGTCAATGAGCAGTTCTTC
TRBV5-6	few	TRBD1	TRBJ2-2	CASSGPTGVNTGELFF	TGTGCCAGCAGCGGCCCGACAGGGGTGAACACCGGGGAGCTGTTTTTT
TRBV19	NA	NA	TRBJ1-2	CASSIDRALYGYTF	TGTGCCAGTAGTATAGACCGGGCCCTCTATGGCTACACCTTC
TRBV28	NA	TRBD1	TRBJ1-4	CASKSTGVGEKLFF	TGTGCCAGCAAAAGTACAGGGGTTGGTGAAAAACTGTTTTTT
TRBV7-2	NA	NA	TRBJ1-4	CASSHAGDEKLFF	TGTGCCAGCAGCCATGCGGGGGACGAAAAACTGTTTTTT
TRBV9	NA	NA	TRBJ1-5	CASSPQGGAYQPQHF	TGTGCCAGCAGCCCGCAAGGGGGGGCGTATCAGCCCCAGCATTTT
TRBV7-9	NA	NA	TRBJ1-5	CASSLGGQGHQPQHF	TGTGCCAGCAGCTTAGGAGGTCAGGGGCATCAGCCCCAGCATTTT
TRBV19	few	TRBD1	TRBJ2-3	CASHQLPNTGADTQYF	TGTGCCAGCCACCAACTTCCTAACACAGGGGCAGATACGCAGTATTTT
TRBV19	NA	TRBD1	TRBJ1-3	CASSMASRGRNTIYF	TGTGCCAGTAGTATGGCGAGCAGGGGGAGAAACACCATATATTTT
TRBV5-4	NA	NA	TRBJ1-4	CAIDEGEKLFF	TGTGCCATTGATGAGGGGGAAAAACTGTTTTTT